These 23 T cell receptor beta chains were all obtained from the same sample, sequenced in a study of blood T cell repertoires in COVID-19. Profiled with immunoSEQ multiplex PCR; TCRdb holds only in-frame clones, not every one. There are approximately 85,000 clones in the sample; 81% occur only once, and approximately 13% lies in the top ten. The sample was peripheral blood. All receptors come from a human donor in a cohort sampled during active COVID-19.

This clone was observed once. This sample also contains other DNA sequences that code for the same CDR3. The rearrangement links TRBV2 to TRBJ1-5, with TRBD1 identical over 8 bases. The CDR3 contains 13 residues. With 6 bases clipped from V and 5 bases from J, the junction kept 3 bases outside the gene matches. Per the germline V gene, CDR1 is SNHLY and CDR2 is FYNNEI. The CDR3 sequence is CASRLQGDQPQHF. The CDR3 DNA is TGTGCCAGCAGACTACAGGGGGATCAGCCCCAGCATTTT.

A single count supports this clone. The J gene is TRBJ2-3, the V gene TRBV27, with 9 nucleotides matching TRBD2. This CDR3 spans 19 amino acids. J lost 2 bases, V lost 3 bases, and 15 bases had no gene match. Germline CDR1 reads MNHEY; CDR2 reads SMNVEV (reference sequence). The CDR3 loop reads CASSLYLAGPSYITDTQYF. The CDR3 nucleotides are TGTGCCAGCAGTTTGTACCTAGCGGGGCCCTCCTACATCACAGATACGCAGTATTTT.

This clone was seen a single time. The junction and the germline gene differ at one end; a read error may be behind it. This sequence joins TRBV6-2 or TRBV6-3 and TRBJ2-7, with 7 bases identical to TRBD1. Germline lookup yields CDR1 MNHEY and CDR2 SVGEGT. The CDR3 is 12 amino acids. The CDR3 is CASSTYTGTVFF. CDR3 sequence (DNA): TGTGCCAGCAGTACGTATACCGGGACAGTATTCTTC.

The V call is TRBV9, the J call TRBJ2-3, with TRBD2 matching 8 bases. This CDR3 has 16 amino acids. V lost 3 bases to trimming and J lost 1 base; unmatched junction nucleotides: 7. Germline V CDR1 and CDR2: SGDLS, YYNGEE. The CDR3, as DNA: TGTGCCAGCAGCGCCCGGTGGCGGGAGGGCACAGATACGCAGTATTTT. This codes for CASSARWREGTDTQYF.

CDR3 DNA: TGTGCCAGCAGCTACCGGGACAGGGGTAGCGAGCAGTACTTC. This translates into CASSYRDRGSEQYF. This rearrangement joins TRBV5-8 to TRBJ2-7; 10 nucleotides match TRBD1. From germline, CDR1 is SGHTS and CDR2 YDEGEE. The junction had 6 bases not matched to a gene; V was cut back by 3 bases and J by 6 bases. The length of the CDR3 is 14 residues.

The chain has TRBV4-3 and TRBJ1-6; D is undetermined. Germline lookup yields CDR1 LGHNA and CDR2 YSLEER. CDR3 length equals 16 residues. V was pared by 4 bases and J by 0 bases, with 10 bases between. CDR3 bases: TGCGCCAGCAGCCCTCGGGGTAGCTCCTATAATTCACCCCTCCACTTT. The encoded protein is CASSPRGSSYNSPLHF.

J is TRBJ2-3 and V is TRBV24-1, with 14 positions matching TRBD2. The CDR3 loop spans 19 amino acids. V was clipped by 3 bases and J by 6 bases; unmatched bases: 13. Germline V gives CDR1 KGHDR, CDR2 SFDVKD. The CDR3 bases are TGTGCCACCAGTGATAGCCGGACTAGCGGGGGGATCCCCCGGGATACGCAGTATTTT. It yields the protein CATSDSRTSGGIPRDTQYF.

The chain couples TRBV2 to TRBJ2-1; D remains ambiguous. V was clipped by 6 bases and J by 5 bases, with 8 bases between them. The CDR3 loop spans 12 amino acids. The V gene's germline CDR1 is SNHLY and CDR2 FYNNEI. CDR3 in amino acids: CASSPQNNEQFF. CDR3 nucleotides: TGTGCCAGCAGCCCACAGAACAATGAGCAGTTCTTC.

V usage is TRBV18 and J usage is TRBJ1-1; weak D call: TRBD1 (6 bases). V gave up 4 bases and J gave up 7 bases, with 10 bases separating them. CDR1 is KGHSH, CDR2 LQKENI, per germline. CDR3 length equals 12 residues. The CDR3 protein is CASSQGGGEAFF. In DNA form, the CDR3 reads TGTGCCAGCTCACAGGGAGGGGGTGAAGCTTTCTTT.

The chain uses TRBV19 and TRBJ1-5; 9 positions agree with TRBD1. V dropped 7 bases and J dropped 0; count of bases not matched to a gene: 4. The CDR3 runs 15 residues. CDR1 and CDR2 from the germline V gene are LNHDA and SQIVND (reference sequence). The DNA for the CDR3 is TGTGCCAGTAACCTACAGGGGGCTAGCAATCAGCCCCAGCATTTT. Translating gives CASNLQGASNQPQHF.

The rearrangement uses TRBV9 and TRBJ2-5; 9 positions match TRBD2. Germline V lookup: CDR1 SGDLS, CDR2 YYNGEE. The CDR3 covers 16 residues. Losses at the gene ends were 0 bases for V and 5 bases for J; bases not matched to a gene: 8. This CDR3 reads CASSVVGSGGSETQYF. Written as DNA, the CDR3 is TGTGCCAGCAGCGTAGTAGGTAGCGGGGGTTCGGAGACCCAGTACTTC.

The chain carries TRBV5-1 and TRBJ2-7, with 10 bases that match TRBD2. This CDR3 is built from 18 residues. Germline CDR1 and CDR2: SGHRS and YFSETQ. J was trimmed by 0 bases and V by 3 bases; bases with no gene match: 12. The CDR3 DNA follows: TGCGCCAGCAGCTCCCCAAGGGCTAGCGGGGGACTCTCCTACGAGCAGTACTTC. Its translation is CASSSPRASGGLSYEQYF.

The genes are TRBV7-2 and TRBJ2-1; the match to TRBD2 covers 10 bases. The CDR3 sequence is 17 residues long. Germline-derived CDR1 and CDR2 are SGHTA and FQGNSA. The junction had 13 bases not matched to a gene; V was cut back by 1 base and J by 10 bases. In DNA, the CDR3 is TGTGCCAGCAGCTTAGGCCCGGGTAGCGGGGGGCGATGGGAGCAGTTCTTC. Translating it yields CASSLGPGSGGRWEQFF.

This clone was seen a few times. The chain joins TRBV18 to TRBJ1-5, with D hard to call. This CDR3 contains 14 residues. The germline gives CDR1 KGHSH, CDR2 LQKENI. With 2 bases removed from V and 3 bases from J, the gap between germline ends came to 8 bases. The CDR3 protein is CASSPGRVNQPQHF. For the CDR3, the DNA is TGTGCCAGCTCACCAGGGAGGGTCAATCAGCCCCAGCATTTT. Full variable domain (outside the CDR3, taken from reference TRBV18 and TRBJ1-5): NAGVMQNPRHLVRRRGQEARLRCSPMKGHSHVYWYRQLPEEGLKFMVYLQKENIIDESGMPKERFSAEFPKEGPSILRIQQVVRGDSAAYFCASSPGRVNQPQHFGDGTRLSIL.

The chain recombines TRBV5-1 with TRBJ1-2; D not resolved. V dropped 1 base and J dropped 2 bases, with 9 bases sitting between them. The CDR3 loop spans 14 amino acids. Germline CDR1 and CDR2: SGHRS and YFSETQ. The CDR3 loop is CASSLLAANYGYTF. The CDR3, as DNA: TGCGCCAGCAGCTTGCTAGCCGCGAACTATGGCTACACCTTC.

This clone was detected a few times. The gene calls are TRBV20-1 and TRBJ1-5; 9 bases match TRBD1. CDR3 length: 16 amino acids. Losses at the gene ends were 3 bases for V and 5 bases for J; bases not matched to a gene: 11. The germline V gene has CDR1 DFQATT and CDR2 SNEGSKA (reference sequence). In DNA, the CDR3 is TGCAGTGCTAGTGGGACAGGGACAATAGCGGATCAGCCCCAGCATTTT. Its translation: CSASGTGTIADQPQHF.

The chain has TRBV28 and TRBJ2-3; 8 bases are a match to TRBD1. The CDR3 contains 15 residues. The V and J ends lost 5 bases and 4 bases, in that order; junction bases with no gene match: 8. Germline CDR1 is MDHEN and CDR2 is SYDVKM. CDR3 coding DNA: TGTGCCAGCAGTACCCAGGGGGCGCCCCCAGATACGCAGTATTTT. This encodes CASSTQGAPPDTQYF.

V usage is TRBV6-2 or TRBV6-3 and J usage is TRBJ1-5; 7 nucleotides line up with TRBD1. CDR1 is MNHEY, CDR2 SVGEGT, per germline. V lost 0 bases, J lost 0 bases, and 8 bases stayed unmatched. This CDR3 is built from 18 residues. The CDR3 protein is CASSYSTGKLFSNQPQHF. CDR3 nucleotide sequence: TGTGCCAGCAGTTACTCGACAGGGAAGCTATTTAGCAATCAGCCCCAGCATTTT.

This rearrangement joins TRBV6-5 to TRBJ1-1; D remains ambiguous. The CDR3 loop spans 13 amino acids. Deletions cut 4 bases from V and 0 bases from J, with 6 bases between. The germline gives CDR1 MNHEY, CDR2 SVGAGI. CDR3 sequence: CASSFSMNTEAFF. CDR3 DNA sequence: TGTGCCAGCAGTTTTTCCATGAACACTGAAGCTTTCTTT.

With regard to this clone: Other DNA sequences in this specimen translate into the identical CDR3. The J gene is TRBJ2-1, the V gene TRBV18, with 8 positions matching TRBD2. The CDR3 runs 15 residues. V lost 3 bases and J lost 1; bases outside the gene matches: 2. Germline V gives CDR1 KGHSH, CDR2 LQKENI. The CDR3 loop is CASSPGGASYNEQFF. CDR3 DNA sequence: TGTGCCAGCTCACCCGGGGGGGCTTCCTACAATGAGCAGTTCTTC.

The V and J genes are TRBV11-2 and TRBJ2-7; 7 bases agree with TRBD2. The CDR3 runs to 13 residues. Losses at the gene ends were 3 bases for V and 5 bases for J; bases not matched to a gene: 4. Germline loops: CDR1 SGHAT, CDR2 FQNNGV. This CDR3 is CASSLGDYDEQYF. The CDR3 region has the DNA TGTGCCAGCAGCTTGGGGGACTACGACGAGCAGTACTTC.

This clone was seen a few times. J is TRBJ2-3 and V is TRBV4-1, with TRBD2 matching over 8 bases. In germline, CDR1 is MGHRA, CDR2 YSYEKL. J was trimmed by 6 bases and V by 1 base; bases with no gene match: 12. The CDR3 is 17 residues long. Written as DNA, the CDR3 is TGCGCCAGCAGCCAAGGGTTACGGACTAGCCCGAGGGATACGCAGTATTTT. Its translation: CASSQGLRTSPRDTQYF.

The gene calls are TRBV3-1 (or the pseudogene TRBV3-2) and TRBJ2-3; 7 bases match TRBD2. V shed 1 base, J shed 8 bases, and the junction held 0 bases outside the gene matches. Per germline, CDR1 LGHDT and CDR2 YNNKEL (reference sequence). CDR3 length equals 12 residues. CDR3 DNA: TGTGCCAGCAGCCAAGGGGGGGGTACGCAGTATTTT. Amino acids: CASSQGGGTQYF.